This T cell receptor beta chain stems from a study of control samples from healthy donors and cancer patients. TCRdb keeps only in-frame clones here, not all; method: immunoSEQ multiplex PCR. This repertoire includes some 180,000 clones. The germline CDR1 and CDR2 sequences are MDHEN and SYDVKM. The CDR3 is made up of 16 amino acids. The germline V and J ends were trimmed by 8 bases and 0 bases, with 17 bases remaining between them. V and J are TRBV28 and TRBJ1-5; D is uncertain. The sequenced sample was blood. The sequence was obtained from a woman younger than 45 in good health. The CDR3 DNA sequence: TGTGCCAGCTCGGCAGTATCGCTTTATAGCAATCAGCCCCAGCATTTT. Its protein is CASSAVSLYSNQPQHF.